One and the same sample provided the 13 T cell receptor beta chains below, sequenced in a study of response to subunit inactivated influenza vaccine. MiXCR, run by TCRdb on the RT-PCR reads, gives a single entry per CDR3 protein. The sample records over 450,000 distinct CDR3 sequences, 13% being singletons. The specimen comprised PBMCs from blood, sampled roughly 45 days after vaccination. The receptors derive from a man aged 45-65 years who received an inactivated influenza vaccine.

This clonotype was seen a handful of times. The chain recombines TRBV18 with TRBJ1-6; D is perhaps TRBD1 (5 bases). This CDR3 spans 12 amino acids. Germline-derived CDR1 and CDR2 are KGHSH and LQKENI. V gave up 3 bases and J gave up 10 bases, with 7 bases separating them. CDR3 nucleotides: TGTGCCAGCTCACCCGGGGGGTCACCCCTCCACTTT. Residues: CASSPGGSPLHF.

A few counts support this clonotype. The rearrangement uses TRBV10-3 and TRBJ2-3, with TRBD1 identical over 9 bases. Germline lookup yields CDR1 ENHRY and CDR2 SYGVKD. CDR3 length: 18 residues. The V gene end was trimmed by 0 bases and the J gene end by 2 bases; junction bases not matched to a gene: 9. The CDR3 region has the DNA TGTGCCATCAGTGAGTCGGGGACAGGGATGACAACCACAGATACGCAGTATTTT. It translates to CAISESGTGMTTTDTQYF.

The CDR3 reads CASSQTLVTYEQYF. CDR3 in DNA: TGTGCCAGCAGCCAGACTCTAGTCACCTACGAGCAGTACTTC. This chain links TRBV6-2 or TRBV6-3 with TRBJ2-7, with D unresolved. V lost 6 bases and J 2 bases, leaving 14 bases between the germline ends. Looked up from germline, CDR1 is MNHEY and CDR2 is SVGEGT. The CDR3 covers 14 residues.

This clonotype was detected only a few times. The V call is TRBV5-1, the J call TRBJ2-1; 11 bases line up with TRBD2. The J segment lost 8 bases and the V segment lost 4 bases, leaving 11 bases of the junction unmatched. Germline lookup yields CDR1 SGHRS and CDR2 YFSETQ. The CDR3 length is 16 residues. This CDR3 is CASSPGSGRATHEQFF. CDR3 bases: TGCGCCAGCAGCCCAGGTAGCGGGAGGGCCACCCATGAGCAGTTCTTC.

This clonotype has just a few counts. V usage is TRBV7-9 and J usage is TRBJ2-7; tentative D call: TRBD2 (6 bases). Between the trimmed V and J ends, which lost 5 bases and 0 bases, there was a span of 11 bases. The CDR3 is 14 residues long. In germline, CDR1 is SEHNR, CDR2 FQNEAQ (reference sequence). The chain's CDR3 is CASSDTSSSYEQYF. The CDR3 DNA reads TGTGCCAGCAGCGACACTAGCTCCTCCTACGAGCAGTACTTC.

J is TRBJ2-2 and V is TRBV7-9; D call uncertain. Germline lookup yields CDR1 SEHNR and CDR2 FQNEAQ (reference sequence). Trimming took off 5 bases at V and 3 bases at J, with 7 bases between the two ends. The CDR3 is 13 residues long. The CDR3 DNA follows: TGTGCCAGCAGCCTCGAGTACACCGGGGAGCTGTTTTTT. Amino acids: CASSLEYTGELFF.

This clonotype has only a few counts. This chain joins TRBV5-1 and TRBJ1-2; 9 positions match TRBD1. Germline V gene lookup returns CDR1 SGHRS and CDR2 YFSETQ. Trimming removed 3 bases from V and 8 bases from J; junction bases left unmatched: 5. The CDR3 length is 13 residues. CDR3 nucleotide sequence: TGCGCCAGCAGCTCCACAGGGGGCGAAGGCTACACCTTC. This sequence encodes CASSSTGGEGYTF.

The table lists this clonotype with many counts. The genes are TRBV27 and TRBJ2-7; 7 bases match TRBD1. CDR1 is MNHEY, CDR2 SMNVEV, per germline (reference sequence). This CDR3 has 13 amino acids. Trimming at V came to 7 bases and at J to 4 bases, leaving 7 bases not matched to a gene. CDR3 sequence reads: CASTKTQGYEQYF. CDR3 DNA: TGTGCCAGCACCAAAACACAGGGGTACGAGCAGTACTTC.

This clonotype showed up many times. The J gene is TRBJ2-6, the V gene TRBV4-3; no firm D call. Trimming cost V 4 bases and J 9 bases, with 10 bases left between them. Per the germline V gene, CDR1 is LGHNA and CDR2 is YSLEER. This CDR3 region has 13 residues. This chain's CDR3 is CASSRGPGNVLTF. The CDR3 DNA sequence: TGCGCCAGCAGCCGAGGACCCGGCAACGTCCTGACTTTC.

The genes are TRBV13 and TRBJ1-4; D not certain. The CDR3 sequence is 14 residues long. Germline CDR1 is PRHDT and CDR2 is FYEKMQ (reference sequence). Trimming left V 3 bases short and J 7 bases short, with 12 bases between. Here the CDR3 reads CASSFSSGREKLFF. The CDR3 DNA sequence: TGTGCCAGCAGCTTTTCGAGTGGTCGTGAAAAACTGTTTTTT.

The CDR3 DNA reads TGTGCCAGCAGTCTATCGCCATCGCGCTCTGGGGCCAACGTCCTGACTTTC. The encoded protein is CASSLSPSRSGANVLTF. The chain uses TRBV6-5 and TRBJ2-6; D remains unclear. V lost 5 bases and J 0 bases, leaving 14 bases between the germline ends. Per the germline V gene, CDR1 is MNHEY and CDR2 is SVGAGI. There are 17 residues in the CDR3.

This clonotype was seen a handful of times. The V gene is TRBV6-2 or TRBV6-3, the J gene TRBJ2-7, with D perhaps matching TRBD2 (6 bases). V was shortened by 6 bases and J by 2 bases, with 20 bases between the two germline ends. Germline V gene data show CDR1 as MNHEY and CDR2 as SVGEGT. The CDR3 spans 16 residues. CDR3 region: CASRPLLDGSPYEQYF. CDR3 nucleotide sequence: TGTGCCAGCAGACCTCTTTTGGACGGGAGCCCCTACGAGCAGTACTTC.

This clonotype has ten or more counts. This chain joins TRBV25-1 and TRBJ1-2; 8 bases are a match to TRBD1. The CDR3 is made up of 13 amino acids. The germline V gene has CDR1 MGHDK and CDR2 SYGVNS. With V trimmed by 6 bases and J by 3 bases, 3 bases remained unmatched. As DNA, the CDR3 is TGTGCCAGCAGACCGGGACAGGACTATGGCTACACCTTC. It specifies CASRPGQDYGYTF.